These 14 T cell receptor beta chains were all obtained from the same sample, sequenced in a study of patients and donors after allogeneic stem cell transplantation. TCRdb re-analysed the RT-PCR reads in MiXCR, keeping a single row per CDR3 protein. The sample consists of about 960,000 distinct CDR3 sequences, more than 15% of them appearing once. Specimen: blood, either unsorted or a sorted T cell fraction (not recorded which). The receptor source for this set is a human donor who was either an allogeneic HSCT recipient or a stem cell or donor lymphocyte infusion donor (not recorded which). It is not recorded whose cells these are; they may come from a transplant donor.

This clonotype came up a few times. Here the CDR3 DNA reads TGTGCCAGCAGCCGACTGTGGGACACTGAAGCTTTCTTT. Translated: CASSRLWDTEAFF. J is TRBJ1-1 and V is TRBV12-3 or TRBV12-4, with no clear D. This CDR3 has 13 amino acids. V was shortened by 6 bases and J by 3 bases, with 11 bases between the two germline ends.

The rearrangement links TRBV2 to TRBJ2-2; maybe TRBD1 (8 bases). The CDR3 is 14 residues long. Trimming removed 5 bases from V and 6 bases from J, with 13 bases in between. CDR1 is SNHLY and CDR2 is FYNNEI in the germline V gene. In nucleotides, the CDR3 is TGTGCCAGCAGTATACAGGGGGGGGCCGGGGAGCTGTTTTTT. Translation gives CASSIQGGAGELFF.

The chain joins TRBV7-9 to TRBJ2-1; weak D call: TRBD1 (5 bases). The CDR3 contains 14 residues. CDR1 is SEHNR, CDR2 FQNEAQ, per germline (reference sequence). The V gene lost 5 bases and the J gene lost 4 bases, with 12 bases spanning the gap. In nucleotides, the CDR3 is TGTGCCAGCAGCACCGACCGACAGTACAATGAGCAGTTCTTC. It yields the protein CASSTDRQYNEQFF.

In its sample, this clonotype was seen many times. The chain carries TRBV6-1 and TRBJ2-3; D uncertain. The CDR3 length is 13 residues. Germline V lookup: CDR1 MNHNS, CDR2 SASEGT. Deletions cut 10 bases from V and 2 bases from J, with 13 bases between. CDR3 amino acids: CATYGEFTDTQYF. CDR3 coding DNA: TGTGCCACCTACGGAGAGTTCACAGATACGCAGTATTTT.

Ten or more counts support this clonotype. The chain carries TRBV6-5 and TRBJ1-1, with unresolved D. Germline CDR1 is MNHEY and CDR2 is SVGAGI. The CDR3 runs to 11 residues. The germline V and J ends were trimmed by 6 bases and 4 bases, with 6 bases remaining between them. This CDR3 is CASRSSTEAFF. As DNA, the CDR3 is TGTGCCAGCAGATCCAGCACTGAAGCTTTCTTT.

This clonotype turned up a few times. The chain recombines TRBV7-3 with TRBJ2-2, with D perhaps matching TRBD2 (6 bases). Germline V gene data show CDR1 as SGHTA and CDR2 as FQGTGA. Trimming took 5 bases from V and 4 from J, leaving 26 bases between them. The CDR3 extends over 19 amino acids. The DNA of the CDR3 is TGTGCCAGCAGCCTCCAAGGGAGGCCGACCGCAATTGGCACCGGGGAGCTGTTTTTT. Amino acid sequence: CASSLQGRPTAIGTGELFF.

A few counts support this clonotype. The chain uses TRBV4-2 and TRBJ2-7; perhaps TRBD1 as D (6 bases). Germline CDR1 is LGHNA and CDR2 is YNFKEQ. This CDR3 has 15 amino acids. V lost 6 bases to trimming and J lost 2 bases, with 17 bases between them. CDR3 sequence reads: CASRGNRDLAYEQYF. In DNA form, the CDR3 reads TGTGCCAGCAGGGGGAACAGGGATTTGGCCTACGAGCAGTACTTC.

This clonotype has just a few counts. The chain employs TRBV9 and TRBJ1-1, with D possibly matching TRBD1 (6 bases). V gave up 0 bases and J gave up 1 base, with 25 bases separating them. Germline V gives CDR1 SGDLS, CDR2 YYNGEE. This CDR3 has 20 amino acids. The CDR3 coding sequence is TGTGCCAGCAGCGTAGGATACGTTCAAGTTGGGGGCGGACAGAACACTGAAGCTTTCTTT. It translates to CASSVGYVQVGGGQNTEAFF.

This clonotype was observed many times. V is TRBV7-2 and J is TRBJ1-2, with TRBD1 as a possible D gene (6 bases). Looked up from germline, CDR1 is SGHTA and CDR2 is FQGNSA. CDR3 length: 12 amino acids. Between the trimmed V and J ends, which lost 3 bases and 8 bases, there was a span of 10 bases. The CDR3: CASSFTQGGYTF. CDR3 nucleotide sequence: TGTGCCAGCAGCTTTACGCAGGGGGGCTACACCTTC.

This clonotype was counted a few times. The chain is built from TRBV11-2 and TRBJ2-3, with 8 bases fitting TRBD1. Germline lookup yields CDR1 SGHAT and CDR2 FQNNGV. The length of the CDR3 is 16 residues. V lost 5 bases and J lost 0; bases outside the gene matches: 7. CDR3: CASSIWTGSSTDTQYF. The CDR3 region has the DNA TGTGCCAGCAGCATCTGGACAGGGAGTAGCACAGATACGCAGTATTTT.

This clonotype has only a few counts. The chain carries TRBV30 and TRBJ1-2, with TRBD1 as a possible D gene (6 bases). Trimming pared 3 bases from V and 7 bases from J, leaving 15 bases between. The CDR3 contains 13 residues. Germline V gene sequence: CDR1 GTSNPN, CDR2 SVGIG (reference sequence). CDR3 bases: TGTGCCTGGAGCACTCGCCGGGACATTGGCTACACCTTC. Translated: CAWSTRRDIGYTF.

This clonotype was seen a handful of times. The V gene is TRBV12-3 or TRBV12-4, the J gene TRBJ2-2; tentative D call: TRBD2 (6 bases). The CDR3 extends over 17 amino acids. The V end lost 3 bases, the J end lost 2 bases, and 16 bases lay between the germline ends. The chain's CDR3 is CASSLGRPAGNTGELFF. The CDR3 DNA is TGTGCCAGCAGTTTGGGAAGGCCGGCGGGAAACACCGGGGAGCTGTTTTTT.

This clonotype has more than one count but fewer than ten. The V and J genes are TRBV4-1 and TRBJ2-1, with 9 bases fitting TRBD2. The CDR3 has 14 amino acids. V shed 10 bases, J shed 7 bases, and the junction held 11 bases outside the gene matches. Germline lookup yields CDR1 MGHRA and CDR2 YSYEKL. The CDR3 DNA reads TGCGCCATCGGCGGGGGGGCTGTGGGTAATGAGCAGTTCTTC. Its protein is CAIGGGAVGNEQFF.

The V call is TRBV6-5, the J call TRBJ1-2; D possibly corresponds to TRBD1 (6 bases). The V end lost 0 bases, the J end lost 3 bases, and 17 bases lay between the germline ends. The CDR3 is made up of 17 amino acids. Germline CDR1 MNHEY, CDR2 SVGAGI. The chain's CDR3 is CASSYSGGARDHYGYTF. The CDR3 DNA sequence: TGTGCCAGCAGTTACTCAGGGGGGGCGCGAGATCACTATGGCTACACCTTC.